Listed below are T cell receptor beta chains from one sample, sequenced in a study of glioma-infiltrating T cells after dendritic cell vaccination. Sequencing was performed with immunoSEQ multiplex PCR; in TCRdb, only in-frame clones are kept and a portion is missing. The table has approximately 62,000 clones, about nine tenths seen once. The material sequenced was blood, taken after dendritic cell vaccination. The receptors come from a human donor with glioblastoma. Both conserved end residues are part of each CDR3. A D gene is named only where the DNA matches it firmly. Not all rows give a size; the values are once, few, many and, for expanded clones, a class.

TRBD1	TRBV10-2	TRBJ1-1	NA	CAISQGALNTEAFF	TGCGCCATTTCCCAGGGGGCCCTGAACACTGAAGCTTTCTTT
NA	TRBV21-1	TRBJ2-1	NA	CASSKDGTSDDVEQFF	TGTGCCAGCAGCAAAGACGGGACTAGCGACGACGTTGAGCAGTTCTTC
TRBD2	TRBV6-4	TRBJ2-3	NA	CASSDSSSGVSTDTQYF	TGTGCCAGCAGTGACTCTTCTAGCGGGGTTAGCACAGATACGCAGTATTTT
NA	TRBV6-5	TRBJ1-2	NA	CASSYMDTGNYGYTF	TGTGCCAGCAGTTACATGGACACCGGCAACTATGGCTACACCTTC
NA	TRBV7-9	TRBJ2-4	NA	CASSLAGGNIQYF	TGTGCCAGCAGCTTAGCGGGAGGAAACATTCAGTACTTC
NA	TRBV5-4	TRBJ2-7	few	CASSFEGRGYEQYF	TGTGCCAGCAGCTTTGAAGGACGGGGCTACGAGCAGTACTTC
TRBD2	TRBV19	TRBJ2-1	NA	CASSITSGRVEQFF	TGTGCCAGTAGTATTACTAGCGGGAGGGTTGAGCAGTTCTTC
TRBD2	TRBV27	TRBJ2-3	NA	CASSPGRQAGRTDTQYF	TGTGCCAGCAGTCCTGGGAGGCAAGCGGGACGGACAGATACGCAGTATTTT
TRBD2	TRBV7-3	TRBJ2-1	once	CASSLGAAGVNEQFF	TGTGCCAGCAGCTTAGGAGCAGCGGGAGTCAATGAGCAGTTCTTC
NA	TRBV6-5	TRBJ2-2	NA	CASSYLATGELFF	TGTGCCAGCAGTTACCTAGCAACCGGGGAGCTGTTTTTT
NA	TRBV9	TRBJ2-1	NA	CASSVAGPRDEQFF	TGTGCCAGCAGCGTAGCAGGTCCGAGGGATGAGCAGTTCTTC
TRBD2	TRBV30	TRBJ2-1	NA	CAWSRGGRAHEQFF	TGTGCCTGGAGTAGGGGCGGGAGGGCCCATGAGCAGTTCTTC
NA	TRBV4-2	TRBJ2-7	NA	CASSQDVRAVQDEQYF	TGTGCCAGCAGCCAAGATGTCAGGGCTGTACAGGACGAGCAGTACTTC
TRBD1	TRBV5-4	TRBJ1-2	NA	CASSLSLLQGTLYGYTF	TGTGCCAGCAGCTTGTCCCTCTTACAGGGGACCTTATATGGCTACACCTTC